The next 10 T cell receptor beta chains were all read from a single sample in a study of blood T cell repertoires in COVID-19. Profiling relied on immunoSEQ multiplex PCR, and the TCRdb table lists in-frame clones only, not all of them. The table includes 200,000 or so clones, about 88% detected once. The specimen sequenced was PBMCs or T cells enriched from blood (not recorded which). These receptors all stem from a woman under 40 who had recovered from COVID-19.

The chain joins TRBV4-2 to TRBJ2-2, with D possibly TRBD2 on 6 matching bases. The CDR3 is 15 amino acids. The ends were cut back, 2 bases at V and 3 bases at J, with 10 bases in the middle. Germline CDR1 is LGHNA and CDR2 is YNFKEQ. In nucleotides, the CDR3 is TGTGCCAGCAGCCAAAACGGGGACTACACCGGGGAGCTGTTTTTT. Its protein product is CASSQNGDYTGELFF.

The chain employs TRBV5-4 and TRBJ1-2; D is perhaps TRBD1 (5 bases). V was pared by 2 bases and J by 3 bases, with 11 bases between. CDR1 is SGHNT and CDR2 is YYREEE in the germline V gene (reference sequence). This CDR3 has 14 residues. The CDR3 reads CASSLRGGDYGYTF. CDR3 nucleotides: TGTGCCAGCAGCTTACGTGGGGGGGACTATGGCTACACCTTC.

The chain recombines TRBV6-2 or TRBV6-3 with TRBJ2-3, with a tentative D call TRBD2 (6 bases). The CDR3 sequence is 15 residues long. Per the germline V gene, CDR1 is MNHEY and CDR2 is SVGEGT. Trimming took off 6 bases at V and 0 bases at J, with 13 bases between the two ends. In DNA form, the CDR3 reads TGTGCCAGCAGCGGGGGAGGACATAGCACAGATACGCAGTATTTT. It codes for CASSGGGHSTDTQYF.

The chain carries TRBV3-1 (or the pseudogene TRBV3-2) and TRBJ1-2, with TRBD1 as a possible D gene (5 bases). The CDR3 runs 17 residues. Per germline, CDR1 LGHDT and CDR2 YNNKEL (reference sequence). Trimming shortened V by 2 bases and J by 0 bases, and 16 bases separated the two germline ends. The CDR3 bases are TGTGCCAGCAGCCAAATTTCCAGGGATCGAGCTAACTATGGCTACACCTTC. Protein: CASSQISRDRANYGYTF.

The genes are TRBV19 and TRBJ1-5; possible D gene TRBD1, 5 bases. The CDR3 is made up of 15 amino acids. CDR1 and CDR2 (germline): LNHDA, SQIVND (reference sequence). V was shortened by 7 bases and J by 0 bases, with 13 bases between the two germline ends. CDR3 residues: CASMGRQNSNQPQHF. Here the CDR3 DNA reads TGTGCCAGTATGGGCAGACAGAATAGCAATCAGCCCCAGCATTTT.

The table lists this clone with a few counts. The V call is TRBV9, the J call TRBJ1-1; possibly TRBD1 for D (6 bases). Germline-derived CDR1 and CDR2 are SGDLS and YYNGEE. Trimming pared 4 bases from V and 1 base from J, leaving 11 bases between. CDR3 length equals 14 residues. The CDR3 coding sequence is TGTGCCAGCAGCCCTGGGGGCTGGAACACTGAAGCTTTCTTT. Amino acid sequence: CASSPGGWNTEAFF.

The gene calls are TRBV12-3 or TRBV12-4 and TRBJ1-1, with D unresolved. The V and J ends lost 3 bases and 1 base respectively, with 6 bases between them. The CDR3 is 13 residues long. The CDR3 sequence is CASSFGSNTEAFF. The DNA for the CDR3 is TGTGCCAGCAGTTTCGGGTCGAACACTGAAGCTTTCTTT.

The chain uses TRBV5-1 and TRBJ1-4; no definite D call. Per germline, CDR1 SGHRS and CDR2 YFSETQ. This CDR3 spans 15 amino acids. V shed 0 bases and J shed 0 bases, with 6 bases lying between them. In nucleotides, the CDR3 is TGCGCCAGCAGCTTGGGGGCCTCAACTAATGAAAAACTGTTTTTT. Protein product: CASSLGASTNEKLFF.

The chain uses TRBV5-4 and TRBJ1-3; D remains ambiguous. The CDR3 runs 15 residues. V gave up 1 base and J gave up 0 bases, with 8 bases separating them. Germline V gives CDR1 SGHNT, CDR2 YYREEE (reference sequence). CDR3: CASSLHPSSGNTIYF. The DNA of the CDR3 is TGTGCCAGCAGCTTGCACCCTAGCTCTGGAAACACCATATATTTT.

This chain joins TRBV7-2 and TRBJ1-2; D gene uncertain. V gave up 3 bases and J gave up 8 bases, with 10 bases separating them. Germline CDR1 SGHTA, CDR2 FQGNSA. The CDR3 is 12 amino acids. The CDR3 DNA reads TGTGCCAGCAGCTTTAAACAAATGGGCTACACCTTC. As protein: CASSFKQMGYTF.